This TCR beta chain was identified in a study of naive and memory T cell subsets. CMV status came from CD4+ IFNgamma after overnight CMV lysate stimulation. Trimming removed 0 bases at V and 6 bases at J, with 10 bases between. This CDR3 region has 14 residues. Germline lookup yields CDR1 SGDLS and CDR2 YYNGEE. Study results and limitations: Possibly reflecting memory cells re-expressing CD45RA, a few larger clonotypes occurred in naive repertoires, especially CD8. No ground truth validated the naive and memory repertoire findings.

This clonotype appeared a few times. Antigen: not known. An equimolar mix of two oligonucleotides served as the beta constant-region primer for TRBC1 and TRBC2. Nested alpha and beta constant-region primers with the SP2 primer drove four PCR rounds on ligated cDNA. One entry per CDR3 protein results from TCRdb running MiXCR on the UMI-ligation and nested PCR reads. The sample lists 150,000 or so distinct CDR3 sequences, approximately 22% occurring once. The origin of this receptor is a human donor in good health. This chain joins TRBV9 and TRBJ2-1; D unclear. Sequencing was carried out using naive CD4+ T cells from blood. The CDR3 region has the DNA TGTGCCAGCAGCGTAGACGGTAGCAGCAATGAGCAGTTCTTC. It is translated as CASSVDGSSNEQFF.